This TCR beta chain was identified in a study of CD8+ T cells in alopecia areata. On the study more broadly: By percentage of affected scalp area, the severity of treated patients was scored. Findings and caveats of the study: For lesional scalp, especially alopecia totalis/universalis, clonality was higher than in normal scalp.

cDNA reverse transcribed from extracted RNA served as the sequencing template. Assay: immunoSEQ multiplex PCR; the TCRdb copy retains only in-frame clones and omits some. The data show fewer than 100,000 clones, about 70% seen once. This CDR3 comprises 12 residues. The V end lost 8 bases, the J end lost 5 bases, and 12 bases lay between the germline ends. Germline CDR1 is SNHLY and CDR2 is FYNNEI. Documented treatment: oral pan-JAK inhibitor, 5-10 mg twice daily. The authors sorted CD4+ and CD8+ T cells from PBMCs. Comments on this clone: As yet, its antigen is unknown.

The receptor's source is a human donor with alopecia areata. Sample: CD8+ T cells sorted from blood, taken at week 44, from a patient treated with tofacitinib. V is TRBV2 and J is TRBJ2-5, with D possibly matching TRBD2 (6 bases). CDR3 bases: TGTGCCAGCGCCGATGCGGGGGAGACCCAGTACTTC. Protein: CASADAGETQYF.